A single sample is the source of the 7 T cell receptor beta chains below, sequenced in a study of blood T cell repertoires in COVID-19. Produced via immunoSEQ multiplex PCR; TCRdb's table is partial and in-frame only. This repertoire shows about 490,000 clones, roughly 85% found once; its top ten account for roughly 3.1%. What was sequenced was peripheral blood. The receptors were sampled from a human donor in a cohort sampled during active COVID-19.

This sequence joins TRBV29-1 and TRBJ2-2; D possibly corresponds to TRBD1 (6 bases). Per germline, CDR1 SQVTM and CDR2 ANQGSEA. This CDR3 is built from 11 residues. The CDR3 loop is CRTRGIGELFF. The CDR3 DNA sequence: TGCAGAACTAGGGGGATCGGGGAGCTGTTTTTT.

This chain joins TRBV24-1 and TRBJ2-3; D uncertain. The CDR3 has 14 residues. Germline V gene data show CDR1 as KGHDR and CDR2 as SFDVKD. V lost 4 bases, J lost 5 bases, and 12 bases lay in between. The DNA for the CDR3 is TGTGCCACCAGTGACCCTGAGACTGGAGATACGCAGTATTTT. This codes for CATSDPETGDTQYF.

The rearrangement joins TRBV4-1 to TRBJ1-2; 7 bases agree with TRBD1. Per the germline V gene, CDR1 is MGHRA and CDR2 is YSYEKL. There are 14 residues in the CDR3. V lost 3 bases and J lost 4; bases outside the gene matches: 5. This chain's CDR3 is CASSHSTGAYGYTF. The CDR3 DNA follows: TGCGCCAGCAGCCACTCTACAGGGGCCTATGGCTACACCTTC.

The chain recombines TRBV4-1 with TRBJ2-2; 7 bases are shared with TRBD2. Trimming removed 3 bases from V and 2 bases from J; junction bases left unmatched: 6. The CDR3 is 16 amino acids. The germline gives CDR1 MGHRA, CDR2 YSYEKL. The CDR3 is CASSQAGLVNTGELFF. The CDR3 DNA sequence: TGCGCCAGCAGCCAGGCTGGACTAGTTAACACCGGGGAGCTGTTTTTT.

This chain joins TRBV28 and TRBJ1-2, with 9 bases that match TRBD1. Germline CDR1 and CDR2: MDHEN and SYDVKM. CDR3 length: 14 amino acids. The V segment lost 6 bases and the J segment 5 bases; nucleotides outside the gene matches: 7. CDR3 bases: TGTGCCAGCAGACCCACAGGGGGCGCATATGGCTACACCTTC. Protein sequence: CASRPTGGAYGYTF.

The rearrangement joins TRBV10-3 to TRBJ2-1, with 9 bases lining up with TRBD2. Germline assignment: CDR1 ENHRY and CDR2 SYGVKD. The CDR3 runs 13 residues. J lost 9 bases, V lost 3 bases, and 3 bases had no gene match. The CDR3 coding sequence is TGTGCCATCAGTGAAAGCGGGAGGAGTGAGCAGTTCTTC. It specifies CAISESGRSEQFF.

The rearrangement joins TRBV15 to TRBJ2-4; TRBD2 agrees at 9 bases. The length of the CDR3 is 18 residues. Germline V gene sequence: CDR1 LNHNV, CDR2 YYDKDF (reference sequence). V trimming: 1 base; J trimming: 1 base; junction bases outside the gene matches: 8. In DNA form, the CDR3 reads TGTGCCACCAGCAGAGCGAGGAGAACTAGCGGGGCCAAAAACATTCAGTACTTC. It translates to CATSRARRTSGAKNIQYF.